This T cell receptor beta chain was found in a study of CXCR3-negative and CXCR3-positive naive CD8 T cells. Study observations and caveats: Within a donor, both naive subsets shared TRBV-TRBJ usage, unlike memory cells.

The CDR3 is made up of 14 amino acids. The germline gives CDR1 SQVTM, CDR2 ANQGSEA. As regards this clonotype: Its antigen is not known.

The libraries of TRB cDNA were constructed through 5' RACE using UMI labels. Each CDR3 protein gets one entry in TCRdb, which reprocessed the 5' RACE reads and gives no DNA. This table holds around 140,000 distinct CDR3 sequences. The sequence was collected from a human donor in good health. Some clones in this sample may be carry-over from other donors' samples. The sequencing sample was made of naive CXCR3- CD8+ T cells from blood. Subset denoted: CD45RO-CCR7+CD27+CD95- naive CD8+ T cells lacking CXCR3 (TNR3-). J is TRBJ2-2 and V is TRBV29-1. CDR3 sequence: CSVAGNLDTGELFF.